A selection of T cell receptor beta chains follows, all from one sample in a study of CD8+ T cells in alopecia areata. Using immunoSEQ multiplex PCR, the repertoire was profiled, and TCRdb retains in-frame clones only, with some absent. Of around 270,000 clones listed, 58% were seen once; the top ten hold about 1.7%. The sample consisted of CD4+ T cells sorted from blood, taken at week 24, from a patient treated with tofacitinib. The receptors originated from a human donor with alopecia areata. CDR3s include the opening cysteine and the closing phenylalanine or tryptophan. The order of the fields is V gene, J gene, clone size, D gene, CDR3 DNA, CDR3 protein. A D gene is named only where the DNA matches it firmly. Clone size appears in some rows only: once, few, many, or a class for an expanded clone.

TRBV10-2	TRBJ2-5	few	TRBD2	TGCGCCAGCAGTGAGGGACTAGCGGGGACAACCCAGTACTTC	CASSEGLAGTTQYF
TRBV28	TRBJ1-2	.	.	TGTGCCAGCGGGGCGATCTATGGCTACACCTTC	CASGAIYGYTF
TRBV5-1	TRBJ1-2	.	.	TGCGCCAGCAGCTTGGAGGTGTCAGGCTGGGGCTACACCTTC	CASSLEVSGWGYTF
TRBV5-6	TRBJ2-7	.	TRBD1	TGTGCCAGCAGCTTGACAGGGGGCGCTTATTACGAGCAGTACTTC	CASSLTGGAYYEQYF
TRBV9	TRBJ2-2	.	.	TGTGCCAGCAGCGTAGTGGCCGGGGAGCTGTTTTTT	CASSVVAGELFF
TRBV2	TRBJ1-5	.	.	TGTGCCAGCAGTTCGAGGGGGACCCGCAATCAGCCCCAGCATTTT	CASSSRGTRNQPQHF
TRBV5-6	TRBJ2-1	.	.	TGTGCCAGCAGCCTTCAGGTCGTCGATGAGCAGTTCTTC	CASSLQVVDEQFF
TRBV11-2	TRBJ2-3	few	TRBD2	TGTGCCAGCAGCTCACGTCGGGCCCTAGCGGGGGGGCCTATAGATACGCAGTATTTT	CASSSRRALAGGPIDTQYF
TRBV4-1	TRBJ1-4	.	TRBD1	TGCGCCAGCAGCCAAGCGGCCGGACAGGGGTTGGGTGAAAAACTGTTTTTT	CASSQAAGQGLGEKLFF
TRBV7-2	TRBJ1-2	.	TRBD1	TGTGCCAGCAGCTTCGACAGGGGAATGGATGGCTACACCTTC	CASSFDRGMDGYTF
TRBV4-1	TRBJ1-3	.	.	TGCGCCAGCAGCCAAGATCACGATTCTGGAAACACCATATATTTT	CASSQDHDSGNTIYF
TRBV25-1	TRBJ2-1	.	TRBD2	TGTGCCAGCAGTGATAGCGGGGGTTACAATGAGCAGTTCTTC	CASSDSGGYNEQFF
TRBV2	TRBJ1-1	few	.	TGTGCCAGCAGGAACAGGGTGATCACTGAAGCTTTCTTT	CASRNRVITEAFF
TRBV28	TRBJ2-4	.	TRBD1	TGTGCCAACAGCCGATGGGGGACAGGGGCCAAAAACATTCAGTACTTC	CANSRWGTGAKNIQYF
TRBV4-3	TRBJ2-6	.	.	TGCGCCAGCAGCCCCCTGACCGTCGGGGGTTCGCAGCCCTCTGGGGCCAACGTCCTGACTTTC	CASSPLTVGGSQPSGANVLTF
TRBV7-9	TRBJ2-5	.	.	TGTGCCAGCAGCTTAGCGGGGGAGACCCAGTACTTC	CASSLAGETQYF
TRBV30	TRBJ2-5	.	TRBD1	TGTGCCTGGAGTGCACAAACAGGGACAGGAGAGACCCAGTACTTC	CAWSAQTGTGETQYF
TRBV29-1	TRBJ2-1	.	TRBD2	TGCAGCGTACGACTAGCGTACTACAATGAGCAGTTCTTC	CSVRLAYYNEQFF
TRBV5-1	TRBJ2-5	.	.	TGCGCCAGCAGCTTGGGACGGGATGGAGAGACCCAGTACTTC	CASSLGRDGETQYF
TRBV2	TRBJ2-1	few	.	TGTGCCAGCCGTGGTGGCAGAAGCTCCTACAATGAGCAGTTCTTC	CASRGGRSSYNEQFF
TRBV28	TRBJ2-2	few	.	TGTGCCAGCAGTCCCCGGCGCCTCGGGGAGCTGTTTTTT	CASSPRRLGELFF
TRBV30	TRBJ1-6	.	.	TGTGCCTGGAGTGTAGAACTTTCGAATTCACCCCTCCACTTT	CAWSVELSNSPLHF
TRBV25-1	TRBJ2-7	few	.	TGTGCCAGCAGGCGGAATAGCTACGAGCAGTACTTC	CASRRNSYEQYF
TRBV2	TRBJ1-2	.	.	TGTGCCAGCAGTGGGGACCCCTATGGCTACACCTTC	CASSGDPYGYTF
TRBV28	TRBJ2-5	.	.	TGTGCCAGCTTACCTGGATCCGGGAGAGGAGAGACCCAGTACTTC	CASLPGSGRGETQYF
TRBV7-2	TRBJ1-4	few	.	TGTGCCAGCAGCTTAGCCAACTCCTTGACGCGGGCTTTAATCAGGGGACTGTTTTTT	CASSLANSLTRALIRGLFF
TRBV5-1	TRBJ2-3	.	.	TGCGCCAGCAGCTACGACACAGATACGCAGTATTTT	CASSYDTDTQYF
TRBV2	TRBJ1-1	few	.	TGTGCCAGCAGGGACAGCCGACTGACTGAAGCTTTCTTT	CASRDSRLTEAFF
TRBV7-9	TRBJ1-2	.	.	TGTGCCAGCAGCCCGGAACCGTATGGCTACACCTTC	CASSPEPYGYTF
TRBV11-2	TRBJ2-5	.	.	TGTGCCAGCAGCTCGTCGTACCAAGAGACCCAGTACTTC	CASSSSYQETQYF
TRBV7-9	TRBJ1-2	few	.	TGTGCCAGCAGCTTAGCGGTTTATGGCTACACCTTC	CASSLAVYGYTF
TRBV7-2	TRBJ1-6	.	.	TGTGCCAGCAGCTTAGAGGCAGTAGGTTCACCCCTCCACTTT	CASSLEAVGSPLHF
TRBV27	TRBJ2-2	.	TRBD1	TGTGCCAGCAGTCGGGACAGGCTTAACACCGGGGAGCTGTTTTTT	CASSRDRLNTGELFF
TRBV5-1	TRBJ2-7	once	TRBD2	TGCGCCAGCAGCTTGGCGGGAGGGGTGGGCGAGCAGTACTTC	CASSLAGGVGEQYF
TRBV30	TRBJ2-2	.	.	TGTGCCTGGAGTACTCTCACAGGGACGGCTCCCGACACCGGGGAGCTGTTTTTT	CAWSTLTGTAPDTGELFF
TRBV5-1	TRBJ1-2	.	.	TGCGCCAGCAGCTTGACGGGAGAGTATGGCTACACCTTC	CASSLTGEYGYTF
TRBV7-2	TRBJ2-3	.	TRBD1	TGTGCCAGCAGCCCCACAGGGGTCAGCACAGATACGCAGTATTTT	CASSPTGVSTDTQYF
TRBV6-5	TRBJ1-2	.	TRBD1	TGTGCCAGCAGTTACGGGACAGGGATCTACTATGGCTACACCTTC	CASSYGTGIYYGYTF
TRBV7-3	TRBJ2-7	.	TRBD1	TGTGCCAGCAGCTTAGGTCTAAACCGGGACAGCCCCTACGAGCAGTACTTC	CASSLGLNRDSPYEQYF
TRBV5-1	TRBJ2-5	.	.	TGCGCCAGCTGCGAGCAAGAGACCCAGTACTTC	CASCEQETQYF
TRBV5-1	TRBJ2-7	.	.	TGCGCCAGCAGCCAGACCCGAGACGTCTACGAGCAGTACTTC	CASSQTRDVYEQYF
TRBV29-1	TRBJ1-1	.	.	TGCAGCGTTACCCAGGTGCCGGGGAACACTGAAGCTTTCTTT	CSVTQVPGNTEAFF
TRBV9	TRBJ2-1	.	.	TGTGCCAGCAGCGTCCGGCAACACAACAATGAGCAGTTCTTC	CASSVRQHNNEQFF
TRBV28	TRBJ2-7	few	.	TGTGCCAGCAGCATTCCCAACGCCCGTTACCCCCTCGAGCAGTACTTC	CASSIPNARYPLEQYF
TRBV7-2	TRBJ1-1	.	TRBD1	TGTGCCAGCAGCTTGGACAGGGGAACTGAAGCTTTCTTT	CASSLDRGTEAFF
TRBV29-1	TRBJ2-7	.	.	TGCAGCACTCATACCCCAGGTGGAGACGAGCAGTACTTC	CSTHTPGGDEQYF
TRBV2	TRBJ2-3	.	.	TGTGCCAGCAGTGGCAGCCCAGGGGATACGCAGTATTTT	CASSGSPGDTQYF
TRBV5-1	TRBJ1-6	.	.	TGCGCCAGCAGCTTGGGGGAACAAGTGAATTCACCCCTCCACTTT	CASSLGEQVNSPLHF
TRBV12-5	TRBJ2-7	.	.	TGTGCTAGTGGTCCGCGCCTTGGGAGCTACGAGCAGTACTTC	CASGPRLGSYEQYF
TRBV27	TRBJ2-5	.	TRBD1	TGTGCCAGCAGTTTAGGACAGGGGGCAGGGAAGACCCAGTACTTC	CASSLGQGAGKTQYF
TRBV29-1	TRBJ2-3	few	.	TGCAGCGTTGCTTCCAGGGGGGGCACAGATACGCAGTATTTT	CSVASRGGTDTQYF
TRBV29-1	TRBJ1-1	.	.	TGCAGCGTAGTCAGGGGAGACAGCACTGAAGCTTTCTTT	CSVVRGDSTEAFF
TRBV27	TRBJ1-6	.	.	TGTGCCAGCAGTTTCACAGGGTGGGGAGATTCACCCCTCCACTTT	CASSFTGWGDSPLHF
TRBV4-3	TRBJ1-3	.	.	TGCGCCAGCAGCTACCAAACGACTGGAAACACCATATATTTT	CASSYQTTGNTIYF
TRBV14	TRBJ1-2	.	TRBD1	TGTGCCAGCAGCCAGACCGGGACAGGGACCGGCTACACCTTC	CASSQTGTGTGYTF
TRBV15	TRBJ2-1	once	.	TGTGCCACCAGCAGAGATCCTCAGGAGAATGAGCAGTTCTTC	CATSRDPQENEQFF
TRBV30	TRBJ2-3	.	TRBD2	TGTGCCTGGAGTGTTTTAGCGGGGGTGGCAGATACGCAGTATTTT	CAWSVLAGVADTQYF
TRBV15	TRBJ2-7	.	.	TGTGCCACCAGCAGAGATTCAGTTGGGACATACTCTCCTCCGATGAAGTACTTC	CATSRDSVGTYSPPMKYF